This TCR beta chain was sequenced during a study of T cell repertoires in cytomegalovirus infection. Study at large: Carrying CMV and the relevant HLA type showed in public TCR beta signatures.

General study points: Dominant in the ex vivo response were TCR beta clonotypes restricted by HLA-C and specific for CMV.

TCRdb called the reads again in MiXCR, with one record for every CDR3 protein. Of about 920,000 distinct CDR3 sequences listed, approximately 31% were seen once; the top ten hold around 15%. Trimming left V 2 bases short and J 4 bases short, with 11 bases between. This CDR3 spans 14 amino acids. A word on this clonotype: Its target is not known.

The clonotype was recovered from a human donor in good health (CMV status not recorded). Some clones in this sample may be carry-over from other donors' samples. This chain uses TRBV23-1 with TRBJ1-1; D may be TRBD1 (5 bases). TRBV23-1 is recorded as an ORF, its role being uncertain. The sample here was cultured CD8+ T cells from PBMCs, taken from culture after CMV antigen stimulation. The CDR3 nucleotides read TGCGCCAGCAGTCAAAGGCAGGGCTGCACTGAAGCTTTCTTT. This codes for CASSQRQGCTEAFF.